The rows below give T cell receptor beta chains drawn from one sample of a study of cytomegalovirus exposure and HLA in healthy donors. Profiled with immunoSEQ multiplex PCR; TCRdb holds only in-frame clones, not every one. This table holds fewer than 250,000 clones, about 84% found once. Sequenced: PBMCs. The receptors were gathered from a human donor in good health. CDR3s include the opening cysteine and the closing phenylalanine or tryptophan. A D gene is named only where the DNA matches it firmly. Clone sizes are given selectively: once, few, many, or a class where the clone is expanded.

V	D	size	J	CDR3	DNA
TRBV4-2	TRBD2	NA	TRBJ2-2	CASSQILERGRRFNTGELFF	TGTGCCAGCAGCCAGATCCTAGAGCGGGGGCGACGATTTAACACCGGGGAGCTGTTTTTT
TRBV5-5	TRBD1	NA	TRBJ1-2	CASSAGGDYGYTF	TGTGCCAGCAGCGCAGGGGGAGACTATGGCTACACCTTC
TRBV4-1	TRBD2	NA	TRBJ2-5	CASSQRAAELAGKTQYF	TGCGCCAGCAGCCAAAGGGCCGCTGAGCTAGCGGGAAAGACCCAGTACTTC
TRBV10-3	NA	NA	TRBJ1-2	CAISAGQFNYGYTF	TGTGCCATCAGTGCCGGACAGTTTAACTATGGCTACACCTTC
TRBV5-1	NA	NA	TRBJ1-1	CASSLAGGGSMNTEAFF	TGCGCCAGCAGCTTGGCCGGGGGGGGGTCAATGAACACTGAAGCTTTCTTT
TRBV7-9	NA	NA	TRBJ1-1	CASSSNTEAFF	TGTGCCAGCAGCTCAAACACTGAAGCTTTCTTT
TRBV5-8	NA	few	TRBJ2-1	CATPGVYSYNEQFF	TGTGCCACCCCCGGGGTCTATTCCTACAATGAGCAGTTCTTC
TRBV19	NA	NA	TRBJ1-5	CASSNEQPSQPQHF	TGTGCCAGTAGTAATGAACAGCCGAGTCAGCCCCAGCATTTT
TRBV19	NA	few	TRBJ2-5	CASSPLRVGETQYF	TGTGCCAGTAGTCCCCTCAGGGTGGGGGAGACCCAGTACTTC
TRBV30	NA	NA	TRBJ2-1	CAWSNRRDNEQFF	TGTGCCTGGAGTAACCGCAGGGACAATGAGCAGTTCTTC
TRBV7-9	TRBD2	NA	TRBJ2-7	CASSRTSPDAYEQYF	TGTGCCAGCAGCCGGACTAGCCCGGACGCCTACGAGCAGTACTTC
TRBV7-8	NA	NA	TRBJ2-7	CASSLVYEQYF	TGTGCCAGCAGCCTAGTATACGAGCAGTACTTC
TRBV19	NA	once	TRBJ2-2	CASVKQVTNTGELFF	TGTGCCAGTGTTAAACAGGTCACGAACACCGGGGAGCTGTTTTTT
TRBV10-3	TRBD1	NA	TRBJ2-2	CASNIQGVGELFF	TGTGCCTCGAACATACAGGGGGTCGGGGAGCTGTTTTTT
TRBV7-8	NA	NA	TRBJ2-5	CASSLEVGGAGETQYF	TGTGCCAGCAGCTTAGAGGTGGGGGGGGCCGGGGAGACCCAGTACTTC
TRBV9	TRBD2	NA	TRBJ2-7	CASSVGYSEGGEQYF	TGTGCCAGCAGCGTAGGGTACTCCGAGGGAGGGGAGCAGTACTTC
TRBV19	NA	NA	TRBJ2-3	CASSNGRSYTDTQYF	TGTGCCAGTAGTAATGGGAGATCCTACACAGATACGCAGTATTTT
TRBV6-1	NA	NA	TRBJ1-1	CASSGGSTGNAEAFF	TGTGCCAGCAGTGGAGGAAGTACAGGGAACGCTGAAGCTTTCTTT
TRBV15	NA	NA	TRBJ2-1	CATSRVVTSSYNEQFF	TGTGCCACCAGCAGAGTTGTCACGAGCTCCTACAATGAGCAGTTCTTC
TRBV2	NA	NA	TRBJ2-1	CASTRAGPGVNEQFF	TGTGCCAGCACCCGGGCGGGCCCCGGGGTCAATGAGCAGTTCTTC
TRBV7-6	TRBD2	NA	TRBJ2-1	CASSLPGLAVSEQFF	TGTGCCAGCAGCTTGCCGGGACTAGCTGTTAGTGAGCAGTTCTTC
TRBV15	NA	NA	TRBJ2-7	CATSTADHPYEQYF	TGTGCCACCAGCACAGCGGACCACCCCTACGAGCAGTACTTC
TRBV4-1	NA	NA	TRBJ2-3	CASSQIGVRTDTQYF	TGCGCCAGCAGCCAAATCGGGGTGAGAACAGATACGCAGTATTTT
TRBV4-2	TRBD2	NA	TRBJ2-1	CASSQDWRLAGGPFIEQFF	TGTGCCAGCAGCCAAGATTGGAGACTAGCGGGAGGGCCTTTTATTGAGCAGTTCTTC
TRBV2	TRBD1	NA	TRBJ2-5	CASSVTGTGGGETQYF	TGTGCCAGCAGTGTAACCGGGACAGGGGGGGGAGAGACCCAGTACTTC
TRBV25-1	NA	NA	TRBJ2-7	CASSGSSYEQYF	TGTGCCAGCAGCGGGAGCTCCTACGAGCAGTACTTC
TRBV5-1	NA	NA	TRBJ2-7	CASSPWAGAYEQYF	TGCGCCAGCAGCCCGTGGGCAGGGGCCTACGAGCAGTACTTC
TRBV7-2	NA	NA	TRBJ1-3	CASRVGSSGNTIYF	TGTGCCAGCAGAGTAGGGAGCTCTGGAAACACCATATATTTT
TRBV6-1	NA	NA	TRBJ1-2	CASSEAAAYGYTF	TGTGCCAGCAGTGAAGCGGCCGCCTATGGCTACACCTTC
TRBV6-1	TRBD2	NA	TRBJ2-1	CASSEMGLAGYNEQFF	TGTGCCAGCAGTGAAATGGGACTAGCGGGATACAATGAGCAGTTCTTC
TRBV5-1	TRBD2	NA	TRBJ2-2	CASSLASSGRRTGELFF	TGCGCCAGCAGCTTGGCCTCCAGCGGGAGAAGGACCGGGGAGCTGTTTTTT